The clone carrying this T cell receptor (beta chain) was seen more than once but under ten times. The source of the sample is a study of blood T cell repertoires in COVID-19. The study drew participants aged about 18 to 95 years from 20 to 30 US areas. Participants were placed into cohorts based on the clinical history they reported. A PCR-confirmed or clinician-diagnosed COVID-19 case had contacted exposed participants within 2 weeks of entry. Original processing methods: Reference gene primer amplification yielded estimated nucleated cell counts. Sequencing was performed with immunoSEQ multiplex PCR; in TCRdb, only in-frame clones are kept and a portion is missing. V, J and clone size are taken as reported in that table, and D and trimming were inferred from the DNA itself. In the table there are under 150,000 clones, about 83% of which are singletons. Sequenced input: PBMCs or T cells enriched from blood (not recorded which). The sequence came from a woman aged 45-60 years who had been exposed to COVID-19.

The CDR3 region is CASSSGDSRDTQYF. CDR3 sequence (DNA): TGTGCCAGCAGCTCGGGGGACTCCAGGGATACGCAGTATTTT. V is TRBV11-1 and J is TRBJ2-3, with TRBD2 as a possible D gene (6 bases). The V gene lost 4 bases and the J gene lost 6 bases, with 14 bases spanning the gap. CDR1 is SGHAT, CDR2 FQDESV, per germline (reference sequence). The CDR3 contains 14 residues.